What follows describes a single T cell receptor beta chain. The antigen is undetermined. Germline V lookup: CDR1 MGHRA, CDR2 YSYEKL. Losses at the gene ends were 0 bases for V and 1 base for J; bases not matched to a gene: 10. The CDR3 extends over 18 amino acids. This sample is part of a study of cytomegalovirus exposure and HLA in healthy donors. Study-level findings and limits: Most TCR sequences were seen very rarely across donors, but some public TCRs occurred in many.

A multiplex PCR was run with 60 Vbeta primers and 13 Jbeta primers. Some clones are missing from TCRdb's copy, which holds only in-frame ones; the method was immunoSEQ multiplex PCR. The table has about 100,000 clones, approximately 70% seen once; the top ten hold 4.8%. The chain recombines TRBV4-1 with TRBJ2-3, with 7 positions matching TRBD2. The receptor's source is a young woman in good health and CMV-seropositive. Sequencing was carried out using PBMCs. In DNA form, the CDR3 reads TGCGCCAGCAGCCAAGACCCCCTTAGCGGGCCTGGCACAGATACGCAGTATTTT. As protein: CASSQDPLSGPGTDTQYF.